This T cell receptor beta chain was sequenced in a study of blood T cell repertoires in COVID-19 (dated by TCRdb to about 2020). In terms of the full investigation: Collaborator samples came from the United States, Italy and Spain and covered acute and convalescent phases of COVID-19. The prospective study material was composed of cDNA or gDNA derived from T cells, B-cell-depleted T cells, or PBMCs. The dataset comprised deeply sampled blood TCRbeta repertoires from subjects exposed to, actively infected with, or recovered from COVID-19. The repertoires were released in a freely available public database meant as a resource for research on the immune response to SARS-CoV-2. Samples came from the ongoing ImmuneRACE study (first 160 participants) plus 1,254 subjects from 6 global collaborators. A de-identified subject ID, COVID-19 status, age in years and sex were almost always included in the sample metadata. Where available, HLA class I and class II types were taken from metadata supplied by the sample provider and were not determined by assay-based typing.

Whole blood was collected in K2EDTA tubes by collaborating institutions according to the institutions' own protocols. For TCRbeta analysis, collaborators shipped samples as frozen whole blood, isolated PBMCs, or DNA extracted from either of those sample types. The immunoSEQ Assay, a bias-controlled multiplex PCR, was used to amplify TCRbeta CDR3 regions from genomic DNA. For the original study's pipeline: Within the assay, amplification of reference gene primers was used to estimate how many nucleated cells each sample contained. To quantify the absolute abundance of each unique TCRbeta CDR3 rearrangement, sequence reads were collapsed and filtered. Productive Simpson clonality was computed per sample as the square root of Simpson's diversity index over productive rearrangements. The clones in this table, taken by TCRdb from immuneACCESS, are in-frame only. Not every clone is retained; where verified, under half of the shortfall comes from an unresolved V gene, and the cause of the rest is unknown. V and J calls and clone size follow that table, whereas D and trimming were derived from the DNA. The sample table shows some 200,000 clones, and roughly 86% are seen once. The ten largest account for approximately 8.1% of the sample.

CDR1 and CDR2, per the germline V gene (reference sequence), are MNHEY and SMNVEV. The germline ends are 17 bases apart after V is trimmed by 8 bases and J by 1 base. The CDR3 runs 15 residues from the cysteine to the phenylalanine. Only the CDR3 DNA stays, 45 bases, in frame from base 1. In regard to this clone: Its target antigen remains unknown. No base-level quality is on record; no much larger clone is a single base apart.

Broader findings and caveats from the paper: Clinical and demographic metadata were provided uncurated, with the amount varying by source and participant.

The sequence joins TRBV27 to TRBJ1-1; no D gene call is confident. The sequence was obtained from a woman between 50 and 59 years old with active or convalescent COVID-19. The sample comprised peripheral blood. The DNA reads TGTGCCAGCTCGGTTCAAGCACCACCGAACACTGAAGCTTTCTTT. It translates as CASSVQAPPNTEAFF.